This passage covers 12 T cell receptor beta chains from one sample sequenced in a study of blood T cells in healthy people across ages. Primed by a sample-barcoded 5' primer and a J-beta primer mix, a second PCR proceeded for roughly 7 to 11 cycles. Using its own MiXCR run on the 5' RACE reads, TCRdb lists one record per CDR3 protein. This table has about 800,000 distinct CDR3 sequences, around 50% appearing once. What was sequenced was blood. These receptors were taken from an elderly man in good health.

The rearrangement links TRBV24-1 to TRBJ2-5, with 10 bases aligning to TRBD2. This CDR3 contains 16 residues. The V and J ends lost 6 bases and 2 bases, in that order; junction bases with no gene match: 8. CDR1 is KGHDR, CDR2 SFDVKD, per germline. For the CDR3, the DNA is TGTGCCACCAGTTCTACACGACTAGCGGGTCAAGAGACCCAGTACTTC. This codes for CATSSTRLAGQETQYF.

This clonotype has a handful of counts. The CDR3 bases are TGCAGTGCTAACCCGGGACAGGGCGGCGACCACGAGCAGTACTTC. Translation gives CSANPGQGGDHEQYF. The gene calls are TRBV20-1 and TRBJ2-5, with 9 bases matching TRBD1. The J call may be faulty, since TRBJ2-7 better matches the DNA end. There are 15 residues in the CDR3. Germline V gives CDR1 DFQATT, CDR2 SNEGSKA (reference sequence).

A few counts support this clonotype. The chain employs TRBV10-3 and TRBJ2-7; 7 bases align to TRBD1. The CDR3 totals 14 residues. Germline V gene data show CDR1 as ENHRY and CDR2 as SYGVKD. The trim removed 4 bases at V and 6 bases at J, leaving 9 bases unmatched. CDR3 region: CAISGSDRAGEQYF. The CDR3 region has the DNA TGTGCCATCAGTGGATCTGACAGGGCTGGCGAGCAGTACTTC.

The CDR3 nucleotides are TGTGCCAGCAGCCCCGGGGGTGGGGCTCGGAACAATGAGCAGTTCTTC. Protein: CASSPGGGARNNEQFF. The V and J genes are TRBV7-3 and TRBJ2-1, with D tentatively TRBD2 (6 bases). The CDR3 totals 16 residues. The germline V gene has CDR1 SGHTA and CDR2 FQGTGA. V dropped 5 bases and J dropped 5 bases, with 19 bases sitting between them.

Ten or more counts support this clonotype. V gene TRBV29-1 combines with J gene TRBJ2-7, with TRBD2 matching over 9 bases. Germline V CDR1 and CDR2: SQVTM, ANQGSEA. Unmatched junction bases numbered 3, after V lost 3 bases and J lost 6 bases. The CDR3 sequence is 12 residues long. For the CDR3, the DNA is TGCAGCGTTGAGGGACTAGCTCGCGAGCAGTACTTC. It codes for CSVEGLAREQYF.

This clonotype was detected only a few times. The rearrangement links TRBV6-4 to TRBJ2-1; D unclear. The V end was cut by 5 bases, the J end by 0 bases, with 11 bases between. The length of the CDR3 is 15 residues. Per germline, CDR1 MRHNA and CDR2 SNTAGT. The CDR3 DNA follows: TGTGCCAGCAGTACCGACATTAACTCCTACAATGAGCAGTTCTTC. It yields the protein CASSTDINSYNEQFF.

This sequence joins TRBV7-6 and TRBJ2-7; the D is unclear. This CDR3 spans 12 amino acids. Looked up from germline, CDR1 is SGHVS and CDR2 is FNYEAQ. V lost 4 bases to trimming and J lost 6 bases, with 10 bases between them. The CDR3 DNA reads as TGTGCCAGCAGCTCCCGGCCGGGCGAGCAGTACTTC. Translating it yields CASSSRPGEQYF.

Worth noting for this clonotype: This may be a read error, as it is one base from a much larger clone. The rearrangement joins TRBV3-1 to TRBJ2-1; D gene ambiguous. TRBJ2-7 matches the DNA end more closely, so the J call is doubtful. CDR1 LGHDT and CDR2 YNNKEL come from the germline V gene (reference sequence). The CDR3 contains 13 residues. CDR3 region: CASSKDGYNEQYF. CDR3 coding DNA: TGTGCCAGCAGCAAAGATGGGTACAATGAGCAGTACTTC.

CDR3: CASSSISREGSTYEQYF. CDR3 DNA sequence: TGTGCCAGCAGTTCCATAAGTCGGGAGGGCAGCACCTACGAGCAGTACTTC. The rearrangement links TRBV28 to TRBJ2-7; 8 nucleotides match TRBD2. Trimming removed 4 bases from V and 2 bases from J; junction bases left unmatched: 13. The CDR3 is 17 amino acids. The V gene's germline CDR1 is MDHEN and CDR2 SYDVKM.

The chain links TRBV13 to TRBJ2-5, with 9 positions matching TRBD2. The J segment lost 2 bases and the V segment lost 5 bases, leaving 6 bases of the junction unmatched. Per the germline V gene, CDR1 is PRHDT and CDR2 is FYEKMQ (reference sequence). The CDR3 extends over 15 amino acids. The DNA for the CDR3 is TGTGCCAGCAGCAACGGACTAGCGACACAAGAGACCCAGTACTTC. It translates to CASSNGLATQETQYF.

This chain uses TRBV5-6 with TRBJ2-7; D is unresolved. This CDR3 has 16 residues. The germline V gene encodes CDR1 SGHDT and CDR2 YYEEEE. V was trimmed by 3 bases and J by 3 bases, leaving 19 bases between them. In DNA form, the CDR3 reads TGTGCCAGCAGCTCCACCTCGGGCAGCCTGGGCTACGAGCAGTACTTC. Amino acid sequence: CASSSTSGSLGYEQYF.

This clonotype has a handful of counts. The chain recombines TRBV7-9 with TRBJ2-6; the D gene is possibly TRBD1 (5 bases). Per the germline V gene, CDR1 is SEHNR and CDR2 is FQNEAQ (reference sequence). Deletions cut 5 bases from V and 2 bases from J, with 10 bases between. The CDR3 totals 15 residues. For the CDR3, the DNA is TGTGCCAGCAGCCCAGGGTATACTGGGGCCAACGTCCTGACTTTC. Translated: CASSPGYTGANVLTF. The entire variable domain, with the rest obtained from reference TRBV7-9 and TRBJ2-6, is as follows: DTGVSQNPRHKITKRGQNVTFRCDPISEHNRLYWYRQTLGQGPEFLTYFQNEAQLEKSRLLSDRFSAERPKGSFSTLEIQRTEQGDSAMYLCASSPGYTGANVLTFGAGSRLTVL.